A selection of T cell receptor beta chains follows, all from one sample in a study of human T cells and chemical hapten exposure. One entry per CDR3 protein results from TCRdb running MiXCR on the reads. The sample includes about 120,000 distinct CDR3 sequences, about 7.7% of them seen just once. Material for sequencing was whole blood. The receptors were gathered from a human donor in good health. Some clones in this sample may be carry-over from other donors' samples. CDR3s include the opening cysteine and the closing phenylalanine or tryptophan. Each record gives: V gene, clone size, J gene, D gene, CDR3 DNA, CDR3 protein. The D gene is left open where the match is weak. A row's size may be missing; if present it is once, few, many or a size class.

v_gene: TRBV4-1
abundance: few
j_gene: TRBJ2-1
d_gene: TRBD2
CDR3nt: TGCGCCAGCAGCCCGGGGACTAGCGGAGAGGCTGAGCAGTTCTTC
CDR3aa: CASSPGTSGEAEQFF

v_gene: TRBV5-1
abundance: many
j_gene: TRBJ2-1
d_gene: .
CDR3nt: TGTGCCAGCAGCCTCAGCAATGAGCAGTTCTTC
CDR3aa: CASSLSNEQFF

v_gene: TRBV7-6
abundance: many
j_gene: TRBJ2-3
d_gene: .
CDR3nt: TGTGCCAGCAGCCCACGGCCTAGCGAGGCAGATACGCAGTATTTT
CDR3aa: CASSPRPSEADTQYF

v_gene: TRBV6-1
abundance: few
j_gene: TRBJ2-5
d_gene: TRBD1
CDR3nt: TGTGCCAGCAGTGACACCGAACAGGGGGCAGAGACCCAGTACTTC
CDR3aa: CASSDTEQGAETQYF

v_gene: TRBV4-2
abundance: many
j_gene: TRBJ1-1
d_gene: TRBD1
CDR3nt: TGTGCCAGCAGCCAGACAGGGAGTTGGGGCACTGAAGCTTTCTTT
CDR3aa: CASSQTGSWGTEAFF

v_gene: TRBV28
abundance: once
j_gene: TRBJ2-1
d_gene: TRBD2
CDR3nt: TGTGCCAGCAGTTTAGGACTAGCGGGTTCCTACAATGAGCAGTTCTTC
CDR3aa: CASSLGLAGSYNEQFF

v_gene: TRBV10-3
abundance: .
j_gene: TRBJ2-1
d_gene: TRBD1
CDR3nt: TGTGCCATCAGTGAGTCGTCCGGGACAGGGAGTGGTGAGCAGTTCTTC
CDR3aa: CAISESSGTGSGEQFF

v_gene: TRBV6-6
abundance: many
j_gene: TRBJ1-2
d_gene: .
CDR3nt: TGTGCCAGCAGTTACATGACAGCTAACTATGGCTACACCTTC
CDR3aa: CASSYMTANYGYTF

v_gene: TRBV11-2
abundance: few
j_gene: TRBJ2-3
d_gene: TRBD1
CDR3nt: TGTGCCAGCAGCTCCCGGGACAGACCAGATACGCAGTATTTT
CDR3aa: CASSSRDRPDTQYF

v_gene: TRBV7-2
abundance: .
j_gene: TRBJ2-7
d_gene: .
CDR3nt: TGTGCCAGCAGCTTAGTACTGGACTACGAGCAGTACTTC
CDR3aa: CASSLVLDYEQYF

v_gene: TRBV29-1
abundance: few
j_gene: TRBJ2-1
d_gene: .
CDR3nt: TGCAGCGTTGAAGAGGCGGCTAGCAATGAGCAGTTCTTC
CDR3aa: CSVEEAASNEQFF

v_gene: TRBV4-2
abundance: many
j_gene: TRBJ2-1
d_gene: TRBD2
CDR3nt: TGTGCCAGCAGCCAAGCGCTAGCGGGGAGCAATGAGCAGTTCTTC
CDR3aa: CASSQALAGSNEQFF

v_gene: TRBV29-1
abundance: few
j_gene: TRBJ1-2
d_gene: TRBD1
CDR3nt: TGCAGCGTTTGGGAGACAGGGCTCGGCTACACCTTC
CDR3aa: CSVWETGLGYTF

v_gene: TRBV20-1
abundance: few
j_gene: TRBJ2-3
d_gene: TRBD2
CDR3nt: TGCAGTGCTAGTGGTCCTAGCGGGTCCCAGGGAGATACGCAGTATTTT
CDR3aa: CSASGPSGSQGDTQYF

v_gene: TRBV6-6
abundance: few
j_gene: TRBJ1-3
d_gene: TRBD1
CDR3nt: TGTGCCAGCAGCCCGAGGGGGGACAGGGGATACTCTGGAAACACCATATATTTT
CDR3aa: CASSPRGDRGYSGNTIYF

v_gene: TRBV20-1
abundance: few
j_gene: TRBJ2-7
d_gene: TRBD2
CDR3nt: TGCAGTGCCAGCCCTTCGCGGGAGCTTTCCTACGAGCAGTACTTC
CDR3aa: CSASPSRELSYEQYF

v_gene: TRBV5-4
abundance: many
j_gene: TRBJ1-1
d_gene: .
CDR3nt: TGTGCCAGCAGCTTGAGTGTTCGGGCGGGAAACACTGAAGCTTTCTTT
CDR3aa: CASSLSVRAGNTEAFF

v_gene: TRBV2
abundance: many
j_gene: TRBJ1-1
d_gene: .
CDR3nt: TGTGCCAGCAGGGAGACTCCGGCTGTCCCTGAAGCTTTCTTT
CDR3aa: CASRETPAVPEAFF

v_gene: TRBV29-1
abundance: .
j_gene: TRBJ2-1
d_gene: TRBD2
CDR3nt: TGCAGCGTTGTCCCCGGGACTAGCGGGAGGAATGAGCAGTTCTTC
CDR3aa: CSVVPGTSGRNEQFF

v_gene: TRBV2
abundance: few
j_gene: TRBJ2-5
d_gene: TRBD1
CDR3nt: TGTGCCAGCAGTGAATATCCCGGGACAGCGAAAGAGACCCAGTACTTC
CDR3aa: CASSEYPGTAKETQYF

v_gene: TRBV6-5
abundance: many
j_gene: TRBJ1-1
d_gene: TRBD1
CDR3nt: TGTGCCAGCAAGACCTCCGGGACAGGGTACACTGAAGCTTTCTTT
CDR3aa: CASKTSGTGYTEAFF

v_gene: TRBV2
abundance: few
j_gene: TRBJ2-3
d_gene: .
CDR3nt: TGTGCCAGCACGGAGCGGGGCACAGATACGCAGTATTTT
CDR3aa: CASTERGTDTQYF

v_gene: TRBV7-2
abundance: few
j_gene: TRBJ2-1
d_gene: TRBD2
CDR3nt: TGTGCCAGCAGCTTAGCAGCGGGAGGGCCTACCTACAATGAGCAGTTCTTC
CDR3aa: CASSLAAGGPTYNEQFF

v_gene: TRBV6-6
abundance: few
j_gene: TRBJ2-1
d_gene: TRBD2
CDR3nt: TGTGCCAGCAGTTACCGAGCGGGAGGTATTGGCGATGAGCAGTTCTTC
CDR3aa: CASSYRAGGIGDEQFF

v_gene: TRBV27
abundance: few
j_gene: TRBJ2-7
d_gene: TRBD1
CDR3nt: TGTGCCAGCAGTAACGGACAGGGTTCACGGCAGTACTTC
CDR3aa: CASSNGQGSRQYF

v_gene: TRBV7-2
abundance: few
j_gene: TRBJ1-5
d_gene: TRBD1
CDR3nt: TGTGCCAGCAGCACGGGACAGAATCAGCCCCAGCATTTT
CDR3aa: CASSTGQNQPQHF

v_gene: TRBV6-6
abundance: many
j_gene: TRBJ2-7
d_gene: TRBD1
CDR3nt: TGTGCCAGCAGTTACTCCCCGGGACAGGGGTACACCCACTACGAGCAGTACTTC
CDR3aa: CASSYSPGQGYTHYEQYF

v_gene: TRBV7-2
abundance: .
j_gene: TRBJ2-7
d_gene: TRBD1
CDR3nt: TGTGCCAGCAGCTTAGAGGACAGGCTAACTCTCGAGCAGTACTTC
CDR3aa: CASSLEDRLTLEQYF

v_gene: TRBV27
abundance: many
j_gene: TRBJ2-7
d_gene: .
CDR3nt: TGTGCCAGCAGTTTATTAGACTCTTCTTTCGGCGAGCAGTACTTC
CDR3aa: CASSLLDSSFGEQYF

v_gene: TRBV29-1
abundance: .
j_gene: TRBJ2-1
d_gene: TRBD2
CDR3nt: TGCAGCGTCGGACTAGCGGGGGGAAATGAGCAGTTCTTC
CDR3aa: CSVGLAGGNEQFF

v_gene: TRBV25-1
abundance: few
j_gene: TRBJ2-1
d_gene: TRBD2
CDR3nt: TGTGCCAGCTCGGACGGGACTAGCGGAGACAATGAGCAGTTCTTC
CDR3aa: CASSDGTSGDNEQFF

v_gene: TRBV7-9
abundance: few
j_gene: TRBJ2-3
d_gene: TRBD2
CDR3nt: TGTGCCAGCAGGTCCGGGACTAGCGGGAGAACAGATACGCAGTATTTT
CDR3aa: CASRSGTSGRTDTQYF

v_gene: TRBV11-2
abundance: many
j_gene: TRBJ1-5
d_gene: .
CDR3nt: TGTGCCAGCAGCTTCAGACAAGGCAGCAATCAGCCCCAGCATTTT
CDR3aa: CASSFRQGSNQPQHF

v_gene: TRBV6-2/TRBV6-3
abundance: .
j_gene: TRBJ1-5
d_gene: .
CDR3nt: TGTGCCAGCAGTTTAAGGACGAAGAAGCCCCAGCATTTT
CDR3aa: CASSLRTKKPQHF

v_gene: TRBV20-1
abundance: .
j_gene: TRBJ1-1
d_gene: .
CDR3nt: TGCAGTGCTTCCTCATCCAGAGACACTGAAGCTTTCTTT
CDR3aa: CSASSSRDTEAFF

v_gene: TRBV11-2
abundance: few
j_gene: TRBJ2-3
d_gene: TRBD1
CDR3nt: TGTGCCAGCAGCTTAGGATTGACAGGGTCAACAGATACGCAGTATTTT
CDR3aa: CASSLGLTGSTDTQYF

v_gene: TRBV7-8
abundance: few
j_gene: TRBJ2-3
d_gene: .
CDR3nt: TGTGCCAGCAGCTTAGGAGGGGGACAATCAGATACGCAGTATTTT
CDR3aa: CASSLGGGQSDTQYF

v_gene: TRBV5-1
abundance: many
j_gene: TRBJ1-1
d_gene: .
CDR3nt: TGCGCCAGCAGCTTGGCGGGGAGTGAAGCTTTCTTT
CDR3aa: CASSLAGSEAFF

v_gene: TRBV6-1
abundance: .
j_gene: TRBJ1-1
d_gene: TRBD1
CDR3nt: TGTGCCAGCAGTGCGGACAGGGGTCGGACTGAAGCTTTCTTT
CDR3aa: CASSADRGRTEAFF